This T cell receptor beta chain was sequenced during a study of OX40 agonist ivuxolimab in advanced cancers. Overall study context: Partial response was recorded in three patients: one hepatocellular carcinoma and two cutaneous melanoma cases.

Libraries were prepared by immunoSEQ multiplex PCR; TCRdb keeps only in-frame clonotypes and omits some of them. The repertoire consists of fewer than 25,000 clones, with approximately 89% occurring once and the leading ten covering around 16%. V lost 5 bases to trimming and J lost 9 bases; unmatched junction nucleotides: 9. This CDR3 region has 16 residues. In germline, CDR1 is SGHAT, CDR2 FQDESV (reference sequence). About this clone: What it binds is not known.

General study points: There were also nonresponders showing low normalized T-cell clonal expansion. At 0.1-3.0 mg/kg, partial responders had clonal expansion among the lowest observed.

The chain has TRBV11-1 and TRBJ2-1, with 14 nucleotides matching TRBD2. Here the sequenced sample was CD4+ or CD8+ T cells sorted from blood, taken in a trial of the OX40 agonist ivuxolimab. The sequence came from an adult with an advanced solid tumor such as melanoma, head and neck, liver or kidney cancer. The CDR3 is CASSAGLAGGTGEQFF. DNA for the CDR3: TGTGCCAGCAGCGCCGGACTAGCGGGGGGAACCGGTGAGCAGTTCTTC.